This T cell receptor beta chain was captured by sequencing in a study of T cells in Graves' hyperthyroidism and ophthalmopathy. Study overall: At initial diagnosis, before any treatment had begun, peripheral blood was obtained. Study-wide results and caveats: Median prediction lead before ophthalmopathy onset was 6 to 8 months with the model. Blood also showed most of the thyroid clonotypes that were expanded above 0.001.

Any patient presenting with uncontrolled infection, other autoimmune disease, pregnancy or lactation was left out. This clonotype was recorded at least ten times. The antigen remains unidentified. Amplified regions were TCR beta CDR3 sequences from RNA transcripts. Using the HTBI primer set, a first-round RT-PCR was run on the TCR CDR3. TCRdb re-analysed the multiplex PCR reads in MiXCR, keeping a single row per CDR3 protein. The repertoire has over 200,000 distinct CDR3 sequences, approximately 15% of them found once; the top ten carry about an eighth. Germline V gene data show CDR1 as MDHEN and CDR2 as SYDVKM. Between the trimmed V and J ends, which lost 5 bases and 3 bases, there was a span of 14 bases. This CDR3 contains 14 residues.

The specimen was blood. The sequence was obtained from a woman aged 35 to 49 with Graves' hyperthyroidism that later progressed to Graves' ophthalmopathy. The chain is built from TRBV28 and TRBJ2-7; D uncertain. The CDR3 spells CASSPLKSLYEQYF. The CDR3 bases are TGTGCCAGCAGTCCCCTGAAGAGTCTCTACGAGCAGTACTTC.